Each of the 9 T cell receptor beta chains below was sequenced from the same sample in a study of T cells in Graves' hyperthyroidism and ophthalmopathy. RNA transcripts were the template for amplifying TCR beta CDR3 regions. The study used the HTBI primer set for a first-round RT-PCR of the TCR CDR3. TCRdb re-called the multiplex PCR reads through MiXCR, storing one row per CDR3 protein. The table records over 300,000 distinct CDR3 sequences, roughly 13% of them present only once. The sample taken for sequencing was blood. The source of these receptors is a woman between 35 and 50 years old with Graves' ophthalmopathy.

The chain couples TRBV7-9 to TRBJ2-1; D is ambiguous. The CDR3 has 17 amino acids. V was cut by 8 bases and J by 0 bases, with 20 bases left in between. The germline gives CDR1 SEHNR, CDR2 FQNEAQ (reference sequence). CDR3 amino acids: CASARTLGYGSYNEQFF. As DNA, the CDR3 is TGTGCCAGCGCCCGGACCCTAGGTTACGGCTCCTACAATGAGCAGTTCTTC.

As concerns this clonotype: This may be a read error, as it is one base from a much larger clone. The chain carries TRBV9 and TRBJ2-1, with 13 bases fitting TRBD2. Germline V gene lookup returns CDR1 SGDLS and CDR2 YYNGEE. The CDR3 totals 15 residues. CDR3 bases: TGTGCCAGCAGCACCGGGACTAGCGGGATCGATGAGCAGTCCTTC. Translating gives CASSTGTSGIDEQSF.

This clonotype was observed many times. J is TRBJ1-2 and V is TRBV20-1; D is possibly TRBD1 (5 bases). The length of the CDR3 is 13 residues. V was clipped by 1 base and J by 2 bases, with 8 bases between them. Germline CDR1 reads DFQATT; CDR2 reads SNEGSKA (reference sequence). The CDR3 is CSARARANYGYTF. CDR3 DNA sequence: TGCAGTGCTAGAGCCAGGGCCAACTATGGCTACACCTTC.

This chain connects TRBV20-1 to TRBJ2-5, with 15 bases matching TRBD2. J lost 5 bases, V lost 3 bases, and 13 bases had no gene match. Germline V gene data show CDR1 as DFQATT and CDR2 as SNEGSKA (reference sequence). The length of the CDR3 is 18 residues. Here the CDR3 DNA reads TGCAGTGCTAGTCTCGAAGGACTAGCGGGAGGGCCGTGGGAGACCCAGTACTTC. The encoded protein is CSASLEGLAGGPWETQYF.

This rearrangement joins TRBV20-1 to TRBJ2-1; possibly TRBD2 for D (6 bases). CDR1 is DFQATT and CDR2 is SNEGSKA in the germline V gene (reference sequence). The CDR3 is made up of 16 amino acids. V was shortened by 3 bases and J by 0 bases, with 15 bases between the two germline ends. Here the CDR3 reads CSASGVGLYSYNEQFF. DNA of the CDR3: TGCAGTGCTAGTGGGGTGGGACTCTACTCCTACAATGAGCAGTTCTTC.

The chain carries TRBV30 and TRBJ2-7; D perhaps matches TRBD2 (5 bases). V dropped 0 bases and J dropped 2 bases, with 14 bases sitting between them. Germline lookup yields CDR1 GTSNPN and CDR2 SVGIG (reference sequence). CDR3 length: 15 residues. The CDR3, as DNA: TGTGCCTGGAGTGTCGGAGGCAGCGGCCCCTACGAGCAGTACTTC. It yields the protein CAWSVGGSGPYEQYF.

This clonotype was observed at least ten times. J is TRBJ1-1 and V is TRBV10-3; D is uncertain. The germline V gene encodes CDR1 ENHRY and CDR2 SYGVKD. V was trimmed by 8 bases and J by 1 base, leaving 5 bases between them. This CDR3 spans 11 amino acids. CDR3 sequence: CAISENTEAFF. The CDR3 region has the DNA TGTGCCATCTCGGAGAACACTGAAGCTTTCTTT.

In its sample, this clonotype was seen a few times. CDR3 coding DNA: TGTGCCAGCAGCTTGGGGAGCCTGGGGATGAACACTGAAGCTTTCTTT. Encoded protein: CASSLGSLGMNTEAFF. This chain uses TRBV5-4 with TRBJ1-1; D is unclear. Germline V gene data show CDR1 as SGHNT and CDR2 as YYREEE (reference sequence). Trimming pared 0 bases from V and 0 bases from J, leaving 12 bases between. The CDR3 consists of 16 residues.

This clonotype was seen repeatedly, ten times or more. CDR3 amino acids: CASSVVSFSSGNTIYF. CDR3 sequence (DNA): TGTGCCAGCAGTGTCGTTAGCTTCAGCTCTGGAAACACCATATATTTT. V usage is TRBV2 and J usage is TRBJ1-3, with unresolved D. This CDR3 contains 16 residues. The V and J ends lost 4 bases and 0 bases respectively, with 13 bases between them. CDR1 is SNHLY and CDR2 is FYNNEI in the germline V gene.